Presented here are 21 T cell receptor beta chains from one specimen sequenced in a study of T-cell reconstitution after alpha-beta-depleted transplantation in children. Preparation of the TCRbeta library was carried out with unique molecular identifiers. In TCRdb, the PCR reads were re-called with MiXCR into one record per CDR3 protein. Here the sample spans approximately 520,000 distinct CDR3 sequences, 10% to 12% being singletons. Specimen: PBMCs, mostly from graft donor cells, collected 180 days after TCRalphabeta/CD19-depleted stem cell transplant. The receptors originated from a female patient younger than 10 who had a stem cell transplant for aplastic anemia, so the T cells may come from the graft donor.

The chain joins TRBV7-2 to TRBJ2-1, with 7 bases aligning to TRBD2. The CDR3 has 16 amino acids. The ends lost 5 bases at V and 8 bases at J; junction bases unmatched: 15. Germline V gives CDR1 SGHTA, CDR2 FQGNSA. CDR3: CASSPLDGRTSDEQFF. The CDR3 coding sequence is TGTGCCAGCAGCCCACTGGACGGGAGGACATCTGATGAGCAGTTCTTC.

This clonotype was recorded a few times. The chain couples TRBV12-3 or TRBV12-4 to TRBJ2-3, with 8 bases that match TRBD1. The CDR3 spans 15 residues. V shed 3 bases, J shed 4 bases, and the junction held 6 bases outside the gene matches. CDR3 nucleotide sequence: TGTGCCAGCAGTTTGCGACAGGGGTCATCAGATACGCAGTATTTT. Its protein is CASSLRQGSSDTQYF.

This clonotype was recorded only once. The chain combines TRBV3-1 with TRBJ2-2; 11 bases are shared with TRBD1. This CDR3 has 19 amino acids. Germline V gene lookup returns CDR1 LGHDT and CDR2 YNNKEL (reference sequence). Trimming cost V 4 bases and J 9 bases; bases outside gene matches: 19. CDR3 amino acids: CASSPHSGTGGLLRRELFF. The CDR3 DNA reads TGTGCCAGCAGCCCACATTCCGGGACAGGGGGTCTTCTTAGGCGGGAGCTGTTTTTT.

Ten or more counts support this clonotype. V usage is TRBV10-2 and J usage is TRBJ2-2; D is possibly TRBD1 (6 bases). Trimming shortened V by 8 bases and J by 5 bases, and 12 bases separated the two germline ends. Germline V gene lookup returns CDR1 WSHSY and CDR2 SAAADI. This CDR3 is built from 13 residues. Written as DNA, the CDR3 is TGCGCCAGCTCCTCGCAGGGGACCGGGGAGCTGTTTTTT. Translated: CASSSQGTGELFF.

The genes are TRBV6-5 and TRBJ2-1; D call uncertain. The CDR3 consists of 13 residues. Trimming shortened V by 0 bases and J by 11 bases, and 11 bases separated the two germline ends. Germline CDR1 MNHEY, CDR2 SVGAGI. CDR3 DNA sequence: TGTGCCAGCAGTTACTCCCCAAAAGGAAAGCAGTTCTTC. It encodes CASSYSPKGKQFF.

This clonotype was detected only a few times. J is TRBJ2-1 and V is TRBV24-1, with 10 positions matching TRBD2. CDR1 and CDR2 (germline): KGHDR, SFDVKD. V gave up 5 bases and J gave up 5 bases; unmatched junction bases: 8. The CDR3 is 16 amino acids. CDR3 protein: CATSALGLAGDNEQFF. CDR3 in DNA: TGTGCCACCAGTGCCCTAGGCCTAGCGGGAGACAATGAGCAGTTCTTC.

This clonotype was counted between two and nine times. CDR3 nucleotides: TGCAGCCTTCATTGGGGATCAGCAGATACGCAGTATTTT. Amino acids: CSLHWGSADTQYF. This chain connects TRBV29-1 to TRBJ2-3, with D unclear. This CDR3 comprises 13 residues. V lost 8 bases to trimming and J lost 4 bases, with 16 bases between them. Per the germline V gene, CDR1 is SQVTM and CDR2 is ANQGSEA.

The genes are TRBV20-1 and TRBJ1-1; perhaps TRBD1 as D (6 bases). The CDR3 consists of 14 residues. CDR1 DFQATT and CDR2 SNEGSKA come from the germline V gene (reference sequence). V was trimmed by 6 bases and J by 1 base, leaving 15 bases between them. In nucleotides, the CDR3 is TGCAGTGCCAACCCCTCGACAGGGAACACTGAAGCTTTCTTT. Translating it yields CSANPSTGNTEAFF.

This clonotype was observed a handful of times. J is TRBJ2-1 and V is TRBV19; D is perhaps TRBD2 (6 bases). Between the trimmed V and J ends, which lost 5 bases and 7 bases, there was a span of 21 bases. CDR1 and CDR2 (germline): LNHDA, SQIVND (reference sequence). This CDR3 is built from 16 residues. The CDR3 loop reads CASSGFLRGVKNEQFF. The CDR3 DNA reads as TGTGCCAGTAGTGGATTTTTGCGGGGCGTCAAGAATGAGCAGTTCTTC. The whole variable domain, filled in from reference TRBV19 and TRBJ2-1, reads DGGITQSPKYLFRKEGQNVTLSCEQNLNHDAMYWYRQDPGQGLRLIYYSQIVNDFQKGDIAEGYSVSREKKESFPLTVTSAQKNPTAFYLCASSGFLRGVKNEQFFGPGTRLTVL.

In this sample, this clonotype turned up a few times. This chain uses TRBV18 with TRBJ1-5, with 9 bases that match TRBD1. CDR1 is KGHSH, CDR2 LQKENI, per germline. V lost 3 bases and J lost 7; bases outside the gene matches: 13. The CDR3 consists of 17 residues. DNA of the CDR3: TGTGCCAGCTCACCCCTAGGGACAGGGCCAGGGGTCCAGCCCCAGCATTTT. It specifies CASSPLGTGPGVQPQHF.

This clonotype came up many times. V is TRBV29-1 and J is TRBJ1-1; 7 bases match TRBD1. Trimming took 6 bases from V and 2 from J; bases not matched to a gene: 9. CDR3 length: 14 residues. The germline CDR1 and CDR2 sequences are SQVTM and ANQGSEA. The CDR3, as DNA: TGCAGCGTCCCCAGGGGGGGACCTAACACTGAAGCTTTCTTT. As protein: CSVPRGGPNTEAFF.

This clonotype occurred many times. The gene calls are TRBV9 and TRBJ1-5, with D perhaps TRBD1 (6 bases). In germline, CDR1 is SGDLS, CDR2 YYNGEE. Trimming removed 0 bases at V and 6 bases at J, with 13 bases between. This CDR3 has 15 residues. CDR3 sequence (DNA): TGTGCCAGCAGCGTAGGAGGGGGGGGGATTCAGCCCCAGCATTTT. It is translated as CASSVGGGGIQPQHF.

CDR3 residues: CASRSGTGQPVHSPLHF. CDR3 DNA sequence: TGTGCCAGCAGATCCGGGACAGGCCAACCTGTTCATTCACCCCTCCACTTT. V gene TRBV27 combines with J gene TRBJ1-6; 8 nucleotides agree with TRBD1. In germline, CDR1 is MNHEY, CDR2 SMNVEV (reference sequence). This CDR3 spans 17 amino acids. V lost 6 bases, J lost 8 bases, and 15 bases stayed unmatched.

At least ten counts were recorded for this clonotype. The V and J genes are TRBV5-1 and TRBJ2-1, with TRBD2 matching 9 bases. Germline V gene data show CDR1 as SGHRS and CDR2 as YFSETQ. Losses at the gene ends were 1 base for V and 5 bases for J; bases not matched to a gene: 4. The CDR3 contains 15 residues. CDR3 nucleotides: TGCGCCAGCAGCTTGTGGACTAGCGCCGACAATGAGCAGTTCTTC. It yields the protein CASSLWTSADNEQFF.

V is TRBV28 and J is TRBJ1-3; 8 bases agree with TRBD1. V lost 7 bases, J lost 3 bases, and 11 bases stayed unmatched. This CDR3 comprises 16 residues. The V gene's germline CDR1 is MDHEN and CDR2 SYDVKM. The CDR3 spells CASTAPGGENGNTIYF. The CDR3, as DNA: TGTGCCAGCACCGCACCAGGGGGCGAGAATGGAAACACCATATATTTT.

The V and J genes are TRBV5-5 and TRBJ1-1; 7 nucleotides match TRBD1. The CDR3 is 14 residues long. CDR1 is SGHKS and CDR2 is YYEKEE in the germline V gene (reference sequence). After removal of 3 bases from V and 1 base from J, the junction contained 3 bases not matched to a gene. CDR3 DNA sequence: TGTGCCAGCAGCTCGACAGGGTGGAACACTGAAGCTTTCTTT. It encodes CASSSTGWNTEAFF.

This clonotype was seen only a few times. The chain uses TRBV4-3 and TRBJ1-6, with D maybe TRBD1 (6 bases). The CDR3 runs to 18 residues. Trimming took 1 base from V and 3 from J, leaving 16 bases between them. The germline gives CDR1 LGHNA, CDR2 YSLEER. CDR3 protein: CASSQGHSGTFYNSPLHF. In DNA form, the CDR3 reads TGCGCCAGCAGCCAAGGTCATTCAGGGACATTCTATAATTCACCCCTCCACTTT.

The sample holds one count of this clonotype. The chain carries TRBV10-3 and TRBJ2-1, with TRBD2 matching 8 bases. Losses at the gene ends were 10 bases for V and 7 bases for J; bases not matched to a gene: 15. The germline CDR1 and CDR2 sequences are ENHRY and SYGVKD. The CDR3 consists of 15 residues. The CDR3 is CATAPKRESQNEQFF. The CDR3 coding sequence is TGTGCCACGGCGCCGAAGCGGGAGTCCCAGAATGAGCAGTTCTTC.

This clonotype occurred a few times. DNA for the CDR3: TGCGCCAGCAGCATTTCGACTAGCGGCACAGATACGCAGTATTTT. Amino acids: CASSISTSGTDTQYF. The gene calls are TRBV5-1 and TRBJ2-3; 8 nucleotides match TRBD2. V trimming: 4 bases; J trimming: 1 base; junction bases outside the gene matches: 5. The CDR3 length is 15 residues. The germline V gene has CDR1 SGHRS and CDR2 YFSETQ.

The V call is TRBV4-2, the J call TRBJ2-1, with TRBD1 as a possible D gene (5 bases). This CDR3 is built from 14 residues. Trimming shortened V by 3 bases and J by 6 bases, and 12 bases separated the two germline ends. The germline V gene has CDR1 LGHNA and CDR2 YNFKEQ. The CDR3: CASSQPGLGNEQFF. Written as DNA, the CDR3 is TGTGCCAGCAGCCAGCCAGGGTTAGGCAATGAGCAGTTCTTC.

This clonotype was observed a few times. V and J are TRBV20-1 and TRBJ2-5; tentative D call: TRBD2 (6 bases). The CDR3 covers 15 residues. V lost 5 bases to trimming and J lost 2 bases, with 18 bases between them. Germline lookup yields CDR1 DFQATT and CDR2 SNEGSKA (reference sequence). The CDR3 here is CSAVYAGTPQETQYF. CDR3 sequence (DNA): TGCAGTGCTGTGTACGCGGGGACCCCTCAAGAGACCCAGTACTTC.